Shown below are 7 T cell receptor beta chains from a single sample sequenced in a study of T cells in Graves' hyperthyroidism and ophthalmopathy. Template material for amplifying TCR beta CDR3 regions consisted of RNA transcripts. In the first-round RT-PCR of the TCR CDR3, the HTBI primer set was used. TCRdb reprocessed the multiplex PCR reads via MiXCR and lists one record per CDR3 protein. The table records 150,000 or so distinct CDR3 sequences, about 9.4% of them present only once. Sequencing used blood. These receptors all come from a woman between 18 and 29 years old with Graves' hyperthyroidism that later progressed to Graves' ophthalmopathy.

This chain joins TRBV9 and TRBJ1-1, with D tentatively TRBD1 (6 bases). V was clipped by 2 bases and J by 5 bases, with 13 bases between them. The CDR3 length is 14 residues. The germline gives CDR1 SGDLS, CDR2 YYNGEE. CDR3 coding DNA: TGTGCCAGCAGCGTGGGGGGCAACAGGACTGAAGCTTTCTTT. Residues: CASSVGGNRTEAFF.

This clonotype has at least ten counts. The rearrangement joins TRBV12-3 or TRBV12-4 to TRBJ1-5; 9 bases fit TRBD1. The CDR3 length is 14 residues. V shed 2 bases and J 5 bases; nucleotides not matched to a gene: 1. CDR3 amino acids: CASSLRQGDQPQHF. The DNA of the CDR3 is TGTGCCAGCAGTTTACGACAGGGGGATCAGCCCCAGCATTTT.

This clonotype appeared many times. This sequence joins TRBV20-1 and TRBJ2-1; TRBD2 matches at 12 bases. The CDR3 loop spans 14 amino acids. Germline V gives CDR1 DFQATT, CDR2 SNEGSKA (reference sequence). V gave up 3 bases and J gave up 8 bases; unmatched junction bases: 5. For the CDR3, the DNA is TGCAGTGCTAGCTCTAGCGGGAGGGGCGATGAGCAGTTCTTC. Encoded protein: CSASSSGRGDEQFF.

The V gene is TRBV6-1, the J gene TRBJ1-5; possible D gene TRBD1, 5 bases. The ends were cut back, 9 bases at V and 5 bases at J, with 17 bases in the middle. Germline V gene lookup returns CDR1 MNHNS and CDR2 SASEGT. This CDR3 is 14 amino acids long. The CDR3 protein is CASRGGTWDQPQHF. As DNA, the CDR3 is TGTGCCAGTCGCGGCGGGACTTGGGATCAGCCCCAGCATTTT.

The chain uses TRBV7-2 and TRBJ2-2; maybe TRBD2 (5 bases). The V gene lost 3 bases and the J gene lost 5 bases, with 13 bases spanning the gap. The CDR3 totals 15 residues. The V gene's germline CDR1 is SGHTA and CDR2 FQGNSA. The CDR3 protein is CASSFNSGNTGELFF. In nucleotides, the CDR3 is TGTGCCAGCAGCTTTAATTCCGGGAATACCGGGGAGCTGTTTTTT.

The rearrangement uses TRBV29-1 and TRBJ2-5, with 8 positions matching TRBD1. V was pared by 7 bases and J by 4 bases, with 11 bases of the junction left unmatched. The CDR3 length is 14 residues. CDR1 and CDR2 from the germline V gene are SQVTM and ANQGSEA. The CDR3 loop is CSAGRTGTVETQYF. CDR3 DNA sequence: TGCAGCGCTGGGAGGACAGGGACCGTAGAGACCCAGTACTTC. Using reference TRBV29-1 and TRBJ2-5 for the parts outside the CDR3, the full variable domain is SAVISQKPSRDICQRGTSLTIQCQVDSQVTMMFWYRQQPGQSLTLIATANQGSEATYESGFVIDKFPISRPNLTFSTLTVSNMSPEDSSIYLCSAGRTGTVETQYFGPGTRLLVL.

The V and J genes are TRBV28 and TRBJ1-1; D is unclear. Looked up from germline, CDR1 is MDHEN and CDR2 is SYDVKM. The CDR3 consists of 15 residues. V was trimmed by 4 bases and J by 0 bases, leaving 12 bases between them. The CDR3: CASSSAPAVNTEAFF. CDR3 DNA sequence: TGTGCCAGCAGTTCGGCCCCGGCAGTGAACACTGAAGCTTTCTTT.